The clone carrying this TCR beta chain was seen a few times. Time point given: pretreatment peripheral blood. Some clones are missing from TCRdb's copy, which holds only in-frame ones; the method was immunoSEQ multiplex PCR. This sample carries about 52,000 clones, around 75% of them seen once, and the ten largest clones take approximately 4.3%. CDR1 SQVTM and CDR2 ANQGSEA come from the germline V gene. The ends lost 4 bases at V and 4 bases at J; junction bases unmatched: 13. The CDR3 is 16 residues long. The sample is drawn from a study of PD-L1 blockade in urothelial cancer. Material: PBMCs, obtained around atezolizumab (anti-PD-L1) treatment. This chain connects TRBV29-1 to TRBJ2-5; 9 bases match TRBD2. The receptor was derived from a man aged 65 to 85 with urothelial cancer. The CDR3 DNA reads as TGCAGCGTTGGGGGGTTGGGCGGGGGGGCATCAGAGACCCAGTACTTC. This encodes CSVGGLGGGASETQYF.